This T cell receptor beta chain was identified during a study of blood T cell repertoires in COVID-19. Study background: Sites across the United States, Italy and Spain contributed samples from acute and convalescent COVID-19. T cells, B-cell-depleted T cells, or PBMCs provided the cDNA or gDNA that served as material.

The V end lost 4 bases, the J end lost 1 base, and 14 bases lay between the germline ends. Germline V lookup: CDR1 SGHRS, CDR2 YFSETQ. This CDR3 contains 15 residues. Methods used by the authors: Estimated nucleated cell counts came from reference gene primer amplification. Some clones are missing from TCRdb's copy, which holds only in-frame ones; the method was immunoSEQ multiplex PCR. V and J calls plus clone size are reproduced from that table; the DNA served to infer D and trimming. The sample has over 45,000 clones, roughly 84% seen once. This chain connects TRBV5-1 to TRBJ1-1; perhaps TRBD1 as D (5 bases). The receptor was isolated from a man between 65 and 80 years old with acute or convalescent COVID-19. Sequenced sample: peripheral blood. CDR3 amino acids: CASSMEGTPNTEAFF. The CDR3 DNA reads as TGCGCCAGCAGCATGGAGGGGACTCCGAACACTGAAGCTTTCTTT.